This passage covers 21 T cell receptor beta chains from one sample sequenced in a study of T cell responses to AZD1222 COVID-19 vaccine. Using immunoSEQ multiplex PCR, the repertoire was profiled, and TCRdb retains in-frame clones only, with some absent. The profile shows about 97,000 clones, 70% to 90% of them singletons. Material: peripheral blood, obtained on day 0 of AZD1222 vaccination. The receptors derive from an adult in good health.

CDR3 loop: CAWGAALKSLSLHF. DNA for the CDR3: TGTGCCTGGGGGGCCGCGTTAAAGAGTTTATCCCTCCACTTT. The rearrangement joins TRBV30 to TRBJ1-6; weak D call: TRBD1 (5 bases). CDR3 length equals 14 residues. V was shortened by 5 bases and J by 14 bases, with 22 bases between the two germline ends. Germline loops: CDR1 GTSNPN, CDR2 SVGIG (reference sequence). The full variable domain, in which reference TRBV30 and TRBJ1-6 provide the parts outside the CDR3, is SQTIHQWPATLVQPVGSPLSLECTVEGTSNPNLYWYRQAAGRGLQLLFYSVGIGQISSEVPQNLSASRPQDRQFILSSKKLLLSDSGFYLCAWGAALKSLSLHFGNGTRLTVT.

V gene TRBV7-2 combines with J gene TRBJ1-1, with D maybe TRBD1 (6 bases). Trimming stripped 5 bases from V and 4 bases from J, with 20 bases between. This CDR3 spans 16 amino acids. Germline V gene sequence: CDR1 SGHTA, CDR2 FQGNSA. In nucleotides, the CDR3 is TGTGCCAGCAGCCAACAAGGATGGGGGCGGAGCACTGAAGCTTTCTTT. It codes for CASSQQGWGRSTEAFF.

This chain joins TRBV2 and TRBJ2-4; TRBD2 matches 10 bases. Looked up from germline, CDR1 is SNHLY and CDR2 is FYNNEI. The CDR3 has 19 amino acids. V was clipped by 3 bases and J by 0 bases; unmatched bases: 11. The CDR3 DNA reads as TGTGCCAGCAGTGATCGGGCTAGCGGGGGCCGTCTAGCCAAAAACATTCAGTACTTC. Translating it yields CASSDRASGGRLAKNIQYF.

The chain combines TRBV4-2 with TRBJ1-1; no definite D call. The CDR3 has 17 amino acids. The ends were cut back, 1 base at V and 0 bases at J, with 15 bases in the middle. From germline, CDR1 is LGHNA and CDR2 YNFKEQ. The CDR3 spells CASSQVRSPAMNTEAFF. In DNA, the CDR3 is TGTGCCAGCAGCCAAGTAAGAAGTCCTGCTATGAACACTGAAGCTTTCTTT.

The CDR3 spells CASSLVNEYYGYTF. The CDR3 nucleotides are TGTGCCAGCAGCTTAGTTAATGAGTACTATGGCTACACCTTC. This rearrangement joins TRBV7-9 to TRBJ1-2; the D is unclear. From germline, CDR1 is SEHNR and CDR2 FQNEAQ (reference sequence). Trimming took off 1 base at V and 3 bases at J, with 9 bases between the two ends. The CDR3 runs to 14 residues.

As DNA, the CDR3 is TGTGCCAGCAGTGAAGCCGCCAGGGGCTACGAGCAGTACTTC. Amino acids: CASSEAARGYEQYF. The chain is built from TRBV6-1 and TRBJ2-7; a possible D gene is TRBD1 (6 bases). The germline gives CDR1 MNHNS, CDR2 SASEGT. CDR3 length: 14 residues. Trimming pared 0 bases from V and 3 bases from J, leaving 9 bases between.

The chain uses TRBV12-3 or TRBV12-4 and TRBJ1-2; D not certain. The CDR3 totals 13 residues. Trimming pared 10 bases from V and 6 bases from J, leaving 18 bases between. The CDR3 region is CATNEGLVDGYTF. DNA for the CDR3: TGTGCCACTAACGAGGGTTTAGTTGATGGCTACACCTTC.

The chain is built from TRBV30 and TRBJ1-3; 8 bases map to TRBD1. The CDR3 is 17 residues long. V lost 0 bases to trimming and J lost 1 base; unmatched junction nucleotides: 8. The V gene's germline CDR1 is GTSNPN and CDR2 SVGIG (reference sequence). CDR3 region: CAWSVRSQGASGNTIYF. CDR3 coding DNA: TGTGCCTGGAGTGTACGGAGCCAGGGGGCATCTGGAAACACCATATATTTT.

This clone appeared a single time. The V call is TRBV5-1, the J call TRBJ1-6; D gene uncertain. The V gene's germline CDR1 is SGHRS and CDR2 YFSETQ. The length of the CDR3 is 14 residues. The V end was cut by 5 bases, the J end by 5 bases, with 11 bases between. The DNA for the CDR3 is TGCGCCAGCAGTCTCGGGAACCATAATTCACCCCTCCACTTT. The encoded protein is CASSLGNHNSPLHF.

DNA of the CDR3: TGTGCCAGCAGTGACTGGACAGGGGGGTCACCCCTCCACTTT. It translates to CASSDWTGGSPLHF. The V call is TRBV2, the J call TRBJ1-6; 10 bases line up with TRBD1. Per germline, CDR1 SNHLY and CDR2 FYNNEI. The CDR3 is made up of 14 amino acids. Trimming removed 3 bases from V and 10 bases from J; junction bases left unmatched: 3.

A remark on this clone: At one end the junction does not follow the germline gene, possibly because of a read error. V usage is TRBV19 and J usage is TRBJ1-1, with D unclear. Germline V gene sequence: CDR1 LNHDA, CDR2 SQIVND (reference sequence). The CDR3 is 13 amino acids. The CDR3 here is CACRSSPNTEAFF. The CDR3 DNA is TGTGCCTGTAGGTCCAGCCCGAACACTGAAGCTTTCTTT.

CDR3 in amino acids: CASSLDPRPLREQFF. The CDR3 bases are TGTGCCAGCAGCTTAGATCCCCGTCCCCTCAGGGAGCAGTTCTTC. The V call is TRBV11-3, the J call TRBJ2-1; D gene ambiguous. The CDR3 runs 15 residues. Germline V CDR1 and CDR2: SGHNT, YENEEA. Trimming pared 0 bases from V and 10 bases from J, leaving 16 bases between.

This chain connects TRBV19 to TRBJ2-5, with 9 nucleotides matching TRBD2. With 6 bases clipped from V and 5 bases from J, the junction kept 13 bases outside the gene matches. The CDR3 is 16 amino acids. CDR1 and CDR2 (germline): LNHDA, SQIVND (reference sequence). CDR3 nucleotide sequence: TGTGCCAGTAGCCGGACTAGCGTACCCCCTCGGGAGACCCAGTACTTC. This encodes CASSRTSVPPRETQYF.

V gene TRBV25-1 combines with J gene TRBJ1-2; 9 bases match TRBD1. Germline CDR1 and CDR2: MGHDK and SYGVNS. Trimming at V came to 4 bases and at J to 6 bases, leaving 6 bases not matched to a gene. The length of the CDR3 is 14 residues. The CDR3 bases are TGTGCCAGCAGTGTAACCGGGACAGGGCATGGCTACACCTTC. As protein: CASSVTGTGHGYTF.

This clone showed up just a few times. The chain has TRBV6-5 and TRBJ2-2; D is undetermined. The CDR3 is 13 residues long. CDR1 MNHEY and CDR2 SVGAGI come from the germline V gene. With 8 bases removed from V and 3 bases from J, the gap between germline ends came to 10 bases. CDR3 in DNA: TGTGCCAGCCTCGACATTGACACCGGGGAGCTGTTTTTT. Translated, it gives CASLDIDTGELFF.

J is TRBJ1-1 and V is TRBV6-5, with D perhaps matching TRBD1 (6 bases). The CDR3 contains 15 residues. CDR1 is MNHEY, CDR2 SVGAGI, per germline. The ends were cut back, 2 bases at V and 0 bases at J, with 10 bases in the middle. CDR3 nucleotide sequence: TGTGCCAGCAGTTACCGGGACACCTTGAACACTGAAGCTTTCTTT. It translates to CASSYRDTLNTEAFF.

This chain connects TRBV6-4 to TRBJ2-1; 13 bases line up with TRBD2. V shed 5 bases and J 7 bases; nucleotides not matched to a gene: 2. There are 14 residues in the CDR3. The germline CDR1 and CDR2 sequences are MRHNA and SNTAGT. The CDR3 here is CASSTSGGENEQFF. DNA of the CDR3: TGTGCCAGCAGTACTAGCGGGGGGGAGAATGAGCAGTTCTTC.

V is TRBV10-3 and J is TRBJ2-3, with TRBD2 identical over 7 bases. Unmatched junction bases numbered 3, after V lost 0 bases and J lost 6 bases. CDR1 is ENHRY, CDR2 SYGVKD, per germline. There are 14 residues in the CDR3. The DNA of the CDR3 is TGTGCCATCAGTGAGTCTCATAGCGGGGATACGCAGTATTTT. This translates into CAISESHSGDTQYF.

The chain joins TRBV6-1 to TRBJ2-7, with D perhaps assigned TRBD1 or TRBD2 (5 bases each). Germline V lookup: CDR1 MNHNS, CDR2 SASEGT. V shed 4 bases and J shed 1 base, with 17 bases lying between them. This CDR3 contains 16 residues. In DNA form, the CDR3 reads TGTGCCAGCAGTGCGGTTCCCAGTGGGGGTTCCTACGAGCAGTACTTC. Translation: CASSAVPSGGSYEQYF.

The rearrangement joins TRBV2 to TRBJ2-5; 14 nucleotides align to TRBD2. Germline trimming cut 6 bases from V and 4 bases from J; bases unmatched to any gene: 4. Germline V gene data show CDR1 as SNHLY and CDR2 as FYNNEI. This CDR3 region has 15 residues. The CDR3 region is CASSPGLAGVETQYF. As DNA, the CDR3 is TGTGCCAGCAGCCCGGGACTAGCGGGGGTAGAGACCCAGTACTTC.

The chain uses TRBV27 and TRBJ2-3, with D tentatively TRBD2 (6 bases). V shed 3 bases and J shed 2 bases, with 21 bases lying between them. Germline CDR1 is MNHEY and CDR2 is SMNVEV (reference sequence). The CDR3 covers 18 residues. Here the CDR3 DNA reads TGTGCCAGCAGTTTCCAAATTGGACTAACCCTCCCCACAGATACGCAGTATTTT. This sequence encodes CASSFQIGLTLPTDTQYF.